The entry that follows covers one TCR beta chain sequence. Antigen unknown. PCR amplification relied on 60 Vbeta primers (plus 13 Jbeta primers). Clones were read by immunoSEQ multiplex PCR, and TCRdb kept only the in-frame ones, dropping some. The sample contains approximately 190,000 clones, about four fifths of which appear only once. This record belongs to a study of cytomegalovirus exposure and HLA in healthy donors. Study results and caveats: At a 0.05 false discovery rate, a later analysis found about 17,000 TCR beta sequences to be associated with HLA alleles. A later analysis, which compared TCR beta chains of equal frequency, found the HLA-associated ones more clonally expanded. Among TCR sequences, most were rare, though some public TCRs appeared in many donors.

Sampled while nominally healthy, donors likely had unrecorded immune exposures. CDR1 is SGHVS, CDR2 FQNEAQ, per germline. Trimming stripped 1 base from V and 1 base from J, with 13 bases between. This CDR3 has 16 residues. The origin of this receptor is a woman aged 45-65 years in good health and CMV-seropositive. The chain uses TRBV7-8 and TRBJ2-5; weak D call: TRBD1 (6 bases). Sequencing was done on a sample of PBMCs. CDR3 nucleotide sequence: TGTGCCAGCAGCTTAGGACCCCAGGGGACCCAAGAGACCCAGTACTTC. Amino acids: CASSLGPQGTQETQYF.